Listed below are T cell receptor beta chains from one sample, sequenced in a study of memory CD4+ T cells and cytomegalovirus serostatus. TCRdb's table, derived via immunoSEQ multiplex PCR, lists solely in-frame clones and lacks some. The sample has 61,000 or so clones; roughly 75% are singletons. What was sequenced was memory CD4+ T cells from blood. The source is an adult in good health and CMV-seronegative. Some clones in this sample may be carry-over from other donors' samples. Both conserved end residues are part of each CDR3. Fields, in order: J gene, D gene, V gene, clone size, CDR3 DNA, CDR3 protein. D genes are given only for firm matches. Rows may omit the clone size; those that give it use once, few, many or a size class.

J gene: TRBJ1-1
D gene: -
V gene: TRBV2
clone size: -
CDR3 DNA: TGTGCCAGCAGTGGGACTTGGGCAGGGATGGGGATGGTCACTGAAGCTTTCTTT
CDR3 protein: CASSGTWAGMGMVTEAFF

J gene: TRBJ1-2
D gene: TRBD1
V gene: TRBV19
clone size: few
CDR3 DNA: TGTGCCAGTAGCGGCGGGACAGGGGGTACCCAAGGGGAGTATGGCTACACCTTC
CDR3 protein: CASSGGTGGTQGEYGYTF

J gene: TRBJ2-3
D gene: -
V gene: TRBV12-5
clone size: -
CDR3 DNA: TGTGCTAGTGGGGCCGGCGGCGATACGCAGTATTTT
CDR3 protein: CASGAGGDTQYF

J gene: TRBJ1-1
D gene: -
V gene: TRBV27
clone size: -
CDR3 DNA: TGTGCCAGCAGTTTATTCTCTGGTGGGGGGGACACTGAAGCTTTCTTT
CDR3 protein: CASSLFSGGGDTEAFF

J gene: TRBJ1-2
D gene: TRBD1
V gene: TRBV5-4
clone size: -
CDR3 DNA: TGTGCCAGCAGCTTACAAGACAGGGCCAACTATGGCTACACCTTC
CDR3 protein: CASSLQDRANYGYTF

J gene: TRBJ2-6
D gene: TRBD2
V gene: TRBV9
clone size: -
CDR3 DNA: TGTGCCAGCAGCGTATCCCGGACTAGCGGTCACACTGGGGCCAACGTCCTGACTTTC
CDR3 protein: CASSVSRTSGHTGANVLTF

J gene: TRBJ2-1
D gene: -
V gene: TRBV29-1
clone size: few
CDR3 DNA: TGCAGCGTAGGGGACCCGGGTGAGCAGTTCTTC
CDR3 protein: CSVGDPGEQFF

J gene: TRBJ1-2
D gene: -
V gene: TRBV28
clone size: -
CDR3 DNA: TGTGCCAGCAGTACAGGGTCGGCTAACTATGGCTACACCTTC
CDR3 protein: CASSTGSANYGYTF

J gene: TRBJ2-7
D gene: -
V gene: TRBV7-8
clone size: -
CDR3 DNA: TGTGCCAGCAGCTTAGCGCACGGGGCGTCTTCCTACGAGCAGTACTTC
CDR3 protein: CASSLAHGASSYEQYF

J gene: TRBJ1-2
D gene: -
V gene: TRBV5-5
clone size: -
CDR3 DNA: TGTGCCAGCAGCTTGGCTTTTAACTATGGCTACACCTTC
CDR3 protein: CASSLAFNYGYTF

J gene: TRBJ1-2
D gene: -
V gene: TRBV6-5
clone size: once
CDR3 DNA: TGTGCCAGCAGTTACTCGTTGACAAGAGGGTATGGCTACACCTTC
CDR3 protein: CASSYSLTRGYGYTF

J gene: TRBJ1-1
D gene: -
V gene: TRBV29-1
clone size: -
CDR3 DNA: TGCAGCTTTAAATCGGCGGGGACTGAAGCTTTCTTT
CDR3 protein: CSFKSAGTEAFF

J gene: TRBJ1-1
D gene: -
V gene: TRBV6-5
clone size: -
CDR3 DNA: TGTGCCAGCAGCCCTATCACCTGGAACACTGAAGCTTTCTTT
CDR3 protein: CASSPITWNTEAFF

J gene: TRBJ1-6
D gene: -
V gene: TRBV6-1
clone size: few
CDR3 DNA: TGTGCCAGCAGTAGACGCTCCTATAATTCACCCCTCCACTTT
CDR3 protein: CASSRRSYNSPLHF

J gene: TRBJ1-2
D gene: -
V gene: TRBV2
clone size: -
CDR3 DNA: TGTGCCCAATCCAATTCATATGGCTACACCTTC
CDR3 protein: CAQSNSYGYTF

J gene: TRBJ2-2
D gene: TRBD1
V gene: TRBV5-4
clone size: -
CDR3 DNA: TGTGCCAGCAGCTTGGACAGGGGTCGGACCGGGGAGCTGTTTTTT
CDR3 protein: CASSLDRGRTGELFF

J gene: TRBJ1-2
D gene: -
V gene: TRBV19
clone size: -
CDR3 DNA: TGTGCCAGTAGTATAGGGACAGCTACTTATGGCTACACCTTC
CDR3 protein: CASSIGTATYGYTF

J gene: TRBJ2-3
D gene: TRBD2
V gene: TRBV29-1
clone size: -
CDR3 DNA: TGCAGCGCCCCAAGCGGGAATACGCAGTATTTT
CDR3 protein: CSAPSGNTQYF

J gene: TRBJ2-7
D gene: -
V gene: TRBV4-2
clone size: -
CDR3 DNA: TGTGCCAGCAGCCAACAGGGACTCGGACGGGGCTCCTACGAGCAGTACTTC
CDR3 protein: CASSQQGLGRGSYEQYF

J gene: TRBJ1-2
D gene: TRBD1
V gene: TRBV2
clone size: -
CDR3 DNA: TGTGCCAGCAGGCAACAGGGGGCTAACTATGGCTACACCTTC
CDR3 protein: CASRQQGANYGYTF

J gene: TRBJ2-5
D gene: -
V gene: TRBV5-1
clone size: -
CDR3 DNA: TGCGCCAGCAGTTCAGGAGTGGGGGAGACCCAGTACTTC
CDR3 protein: CASSSGVGETQYF

J gene: TRBJ2-3
D gene: -
V gene: TRBV6-1
clone size: once
CDR3 DNA: TGTGCCAGCAGGAAAGGGGACACCTCAGCTACGCAGTATTTT
CDR3 protein: CASRKGDTSATQYF

J gene: TRBJ2-7
D gene: TRBD2
V gene: TRBV7-2
clone size: -
CDR3 DNA: TGTGCCAGCAGCGCCGGGACTAGCGGAGGGGGATCCTCCTACGAGCAGTACTTC
CDR3 protein: CASSAGTSGGGSSYEQYF

J gene: TRBJ2-3
D gene: TRBD2
V gene: TRBV18
clone size: -
CDR3 DNA: TGTGCCAGCTCACCACCTGGCGGGGGAAGCACAGATACGCAGTATTTT
CDR3 protein: CASSPPGGGSTDTQYF

J gene: TRBJ1-1
D gene: -
V gene: TRBV11-2
clone size: -
CDR3 DNA: TGTGCCAGCAGCTTGCGTTGGGGGGACACTGAAGCTTTCTTT
CDR3 protein: CASSLRWGDTEAFF

J gene: TRBJ2-1
D gene: -
V gene: TRBV7-2
clone size: -
CDR3 DNA: TGTGCCAGCATCACCCGGACCCTCAGCCGCAATGAGCAGTTCTTC
CDR3 protein: CASITRTLSRNEQFF

J gene: TRBJ1-1
D gene: -
V gene: TRBV18
clone size: -
CDR3 DNA: TGTGCCAGCTCGCCAGCGGGGGGCAACACTGAAGCTTTCTTT
CDR3 protein: CASSPAGGNTEAFF

J gene: TRBJ2-4
D gene: TRBD2
V gene: TRBV19
clone size: -
CDR3 DNA: TGTGCCAGTACCGGACTAGCGGGTTCTCTAGCCAAAAACATTCAGTACTTC
CDR3 protein: CASTGLAGSLAKNIQYF

J gene: TRBJ1-3
D gene: -
V gene: TRBV5-1
clone size: -
CDR3 DNA: TGCGCCAGCAGCTCCTCTGTAAGGACGGTGGACACCATATATTTT
CDR3 protein: CASSSSVRTVDTIYF

J gene: TRBJ2-1
D gene: TRBD2
V gene: TRBV19
clone size: once
CDR3 DNA: TGTGCCAGTCTCCGAGCGGGAGGATCGTACAATGAGCAGTTCTTC
CDR3 protein: CASLRAGGSYNEQFF

J gene: TRBJ2-7
D gene: TRBD2
V gene: TRBV5-4
clone size: -
CDR3 DNA: TGTGCCAGCAGCTATAGCGGGAGGGCCGACGAGCAGTACTTC
CDR3 protein: CASSYSGRADEQYF

J gene: TRBJ1-1
D gene: -
V gene: TRBV29-1
clone size: few
CDR3 DNA: TGCAGCGTCGGGGGGGACACTGAAGCTTTCTTT
CDR3 protein: CSVGGDTEAFF

J gene: TRBJ1-2
D gene: -
V gene: TRBV11-2
clone size: -
CDR3 DNA: TGTGCCAGCAGCTTAGCAGGGCTTCGGGATGGCTACACCTTC
CDR3 protein: CASSLAGLRDGYTF

J gene: TRBJ2-7
D gene: -
V gene: TRBV28
clone size: -
CDR3 DNA: TGTGCCAGCACTGGAGCGGGTTACTCCTACGAGCAGTACTTC
CDR3 protein: CASTGAGYSYEQYF